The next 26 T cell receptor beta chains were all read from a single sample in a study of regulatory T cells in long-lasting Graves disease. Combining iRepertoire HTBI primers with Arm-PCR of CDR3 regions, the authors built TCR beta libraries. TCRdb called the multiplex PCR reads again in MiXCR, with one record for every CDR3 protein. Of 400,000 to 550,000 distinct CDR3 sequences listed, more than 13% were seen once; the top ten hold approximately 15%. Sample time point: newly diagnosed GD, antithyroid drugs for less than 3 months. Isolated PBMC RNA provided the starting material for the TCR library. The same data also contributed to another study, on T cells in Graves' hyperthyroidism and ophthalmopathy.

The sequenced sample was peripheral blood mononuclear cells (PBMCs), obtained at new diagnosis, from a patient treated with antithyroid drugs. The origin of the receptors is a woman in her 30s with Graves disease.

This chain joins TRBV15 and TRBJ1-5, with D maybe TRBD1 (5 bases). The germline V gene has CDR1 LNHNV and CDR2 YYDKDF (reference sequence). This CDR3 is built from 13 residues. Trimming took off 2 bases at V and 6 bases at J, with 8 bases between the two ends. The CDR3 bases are TGTGCCACCAGCAGACAGGGTGCTCAGCCCCAGCATTTT. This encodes CATSRQGAQPQHF.

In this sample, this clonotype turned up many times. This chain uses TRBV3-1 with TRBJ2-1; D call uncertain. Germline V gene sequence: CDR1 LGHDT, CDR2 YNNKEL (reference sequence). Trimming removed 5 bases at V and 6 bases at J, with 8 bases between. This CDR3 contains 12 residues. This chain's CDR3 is CASSTGVNEQFF. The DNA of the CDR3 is TGTGCCAGCAGCACTGGCGTCAATGAGCAGTTCTTC.

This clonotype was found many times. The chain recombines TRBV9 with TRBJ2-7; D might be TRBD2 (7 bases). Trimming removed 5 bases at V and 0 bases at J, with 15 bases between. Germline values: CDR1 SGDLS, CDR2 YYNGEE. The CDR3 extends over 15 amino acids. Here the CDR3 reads CASSSDGGLSYEQYF. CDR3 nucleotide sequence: TGTGCCAGCAGTTCCGACGGGGGGCTCTCCTACGAGCAGTACTTC.

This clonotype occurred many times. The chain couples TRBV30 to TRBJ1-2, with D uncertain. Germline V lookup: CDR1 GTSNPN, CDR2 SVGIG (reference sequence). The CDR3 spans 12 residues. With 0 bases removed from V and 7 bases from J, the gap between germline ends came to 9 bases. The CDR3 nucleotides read TGTGCCTGGAGTGTCGGGCCCACTGGCTACACCTTC. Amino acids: CAWSVGPTGYTF. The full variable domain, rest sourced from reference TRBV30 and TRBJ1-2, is SQTIHQWPATLVQPVGSPLSLECTVEGTSNPNLYWYRQAAGRGLQLLFYSVGIGQISSEVPQNLSASRPQDRQFILSSKKLLLSDSGFYLCAWSVGPTGYTFGSGTRLTVV.

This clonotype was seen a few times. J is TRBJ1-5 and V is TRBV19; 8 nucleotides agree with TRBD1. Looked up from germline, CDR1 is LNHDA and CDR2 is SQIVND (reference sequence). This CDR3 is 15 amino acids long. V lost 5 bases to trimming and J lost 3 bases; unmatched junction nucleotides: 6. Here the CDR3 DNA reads TGTGCCAGTAGTGCGGGACAGGCAAACAATCAGCCCCAGCATTTT. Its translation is CASSAGQANNQPQHF.

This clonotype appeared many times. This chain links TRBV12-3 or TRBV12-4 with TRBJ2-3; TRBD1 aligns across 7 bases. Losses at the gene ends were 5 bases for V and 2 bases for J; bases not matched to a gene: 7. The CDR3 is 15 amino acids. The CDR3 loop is CASSPRDRYTDTQYF. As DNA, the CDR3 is TGTGCCAGCAGTCCTCGGGACAGATACACAGATACGCAGTATTTT.

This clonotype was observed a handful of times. As DNA, the CDR3 is TGTGCCAGCCGAGAGTCCGGAGACAATGAGCAGTTCTTC. This sequence encodes CASRESGDNEQFF. The rearrangement joins TRBV7-2 to TRBJ2-1; no reliable D call. V was trimmed by 8 bases and J by 5 bases, leaving 13 bases between them. This CDR3 region has 13 residues. Germline V gene lookup returns CDR1 SGHTA and CDR2 FQGNSA.

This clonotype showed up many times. CDR3 loop: CATSGRRDPTDTQYF. The CDR3 DNA reads TGTGCCACCAGCGGAAGGCGGGATCCCACAGATACGCAGTATTTT. The chain has TRBV24-1 and TRBJ2-3; possible D gene TRBD2, 6 bases. The V and J ends lost 7 bases and 2 bases respectively, with 15 bases between them. CDR3 length: 15 residues. Germline loops: CDR1 KGHDR, CDR2 SFDVKD.

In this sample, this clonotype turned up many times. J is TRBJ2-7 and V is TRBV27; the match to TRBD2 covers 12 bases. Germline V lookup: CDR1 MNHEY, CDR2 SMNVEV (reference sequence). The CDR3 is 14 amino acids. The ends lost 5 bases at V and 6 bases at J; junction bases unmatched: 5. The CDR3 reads CASSILAGGGEQYF. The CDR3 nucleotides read TGTGCCAGCAGTATACTAGCGGGAGGTGGCGAGCAGTACTTC.

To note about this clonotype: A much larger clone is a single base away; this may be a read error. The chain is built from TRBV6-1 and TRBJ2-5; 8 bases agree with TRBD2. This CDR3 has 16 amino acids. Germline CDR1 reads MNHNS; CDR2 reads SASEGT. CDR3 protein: CTSSLLRREVQETQYF. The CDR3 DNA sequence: TGTACCAGCAGCCTCCTACGGCGGGAGGTCCAAGAGACCCAGTACTTC.

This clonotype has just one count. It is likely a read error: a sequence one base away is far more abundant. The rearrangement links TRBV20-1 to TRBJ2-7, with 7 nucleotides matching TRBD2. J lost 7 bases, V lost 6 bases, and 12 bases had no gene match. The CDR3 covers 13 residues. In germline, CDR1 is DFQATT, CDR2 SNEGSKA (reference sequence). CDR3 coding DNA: TGCAGTGCCCGGGGGGACTTCGACAATGAGCAGTACTTC. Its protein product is CSARGDFDNEQYF.

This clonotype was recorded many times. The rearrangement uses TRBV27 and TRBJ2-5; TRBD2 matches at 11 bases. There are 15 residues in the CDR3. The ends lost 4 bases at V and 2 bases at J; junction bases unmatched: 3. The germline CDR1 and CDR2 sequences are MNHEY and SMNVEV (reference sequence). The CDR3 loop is CASSSGLAVQETQYF. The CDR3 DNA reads TGTGCCAGCAGTTCGGGACTAGCGGTACAAGAGACCCAGTACTTC.

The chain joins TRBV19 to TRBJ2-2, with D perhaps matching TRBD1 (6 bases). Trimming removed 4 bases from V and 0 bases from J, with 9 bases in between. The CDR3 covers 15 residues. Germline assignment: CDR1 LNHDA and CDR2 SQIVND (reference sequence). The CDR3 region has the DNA TGTGCCAGTAGTACCGGGACAACGAACACCGGGGAGCTGTTTTTT. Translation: CASSTGTTNTGELFF.

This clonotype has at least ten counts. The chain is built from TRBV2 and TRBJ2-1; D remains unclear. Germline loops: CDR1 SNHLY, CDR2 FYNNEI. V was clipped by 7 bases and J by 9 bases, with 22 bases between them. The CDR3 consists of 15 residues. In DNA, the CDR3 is TGTGCCAGCACTCCAGACCGGCGGTCGGAAGGTGAGCAGTTCTTC. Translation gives CASTPDRRSEGEQFF.

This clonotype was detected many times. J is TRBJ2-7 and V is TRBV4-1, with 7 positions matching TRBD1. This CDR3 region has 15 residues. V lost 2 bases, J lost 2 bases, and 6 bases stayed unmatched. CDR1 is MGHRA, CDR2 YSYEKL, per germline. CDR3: CASSQPTGVTYEQYF. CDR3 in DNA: TGCGCCAGCAGCCAACCCACAGGGGTGACCTACGAGCAGTACTTC.

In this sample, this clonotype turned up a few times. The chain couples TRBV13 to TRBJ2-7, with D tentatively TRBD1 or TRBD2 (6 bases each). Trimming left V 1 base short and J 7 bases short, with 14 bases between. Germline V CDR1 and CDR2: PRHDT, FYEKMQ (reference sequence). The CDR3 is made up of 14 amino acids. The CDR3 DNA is TGTGCCAGCAGCTTAGAGGGGGGCCCCGGGGAGCAGTACTTC. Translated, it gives CASSLEGGPGEQYF.

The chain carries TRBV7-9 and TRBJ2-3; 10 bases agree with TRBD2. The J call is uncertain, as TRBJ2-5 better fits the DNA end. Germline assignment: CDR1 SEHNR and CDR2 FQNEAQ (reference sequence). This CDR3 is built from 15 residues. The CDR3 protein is CASSPGTSVSETQYF. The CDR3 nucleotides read TGTGCCAGCAGCCCTGGGACTAGCGTATCGGAGACCCAGTACTTC.

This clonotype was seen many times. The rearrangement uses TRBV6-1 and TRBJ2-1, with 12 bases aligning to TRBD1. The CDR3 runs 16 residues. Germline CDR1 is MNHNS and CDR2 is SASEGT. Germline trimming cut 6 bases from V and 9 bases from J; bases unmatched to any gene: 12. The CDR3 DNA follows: TGTGCCAGCAGGACCTCGGGACAGGGGGCGCGGAGTGAGCAGTTCTTC. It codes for CASRTSGQGARSEQFF.

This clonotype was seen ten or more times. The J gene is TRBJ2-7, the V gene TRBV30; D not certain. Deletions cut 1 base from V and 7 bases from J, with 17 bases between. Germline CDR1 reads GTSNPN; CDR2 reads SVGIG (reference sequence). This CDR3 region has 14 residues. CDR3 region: CAWSGEVEAWEQYF. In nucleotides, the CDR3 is TGTGCCTGGAGTGGGGAAGTTGAGGCTTGGGAGCAGTACTTC. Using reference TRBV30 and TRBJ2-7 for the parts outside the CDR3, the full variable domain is SQTIHQWPATLVQPVGSPLSLECTVEGTSNPNLYWYRQAAGRGLQLLFYSVGIGQISSEVPQNLSASRPQDRQFILSSKKLLLSDSGFYLCAWSGEVEAWEQYFGPGTRLTVT.

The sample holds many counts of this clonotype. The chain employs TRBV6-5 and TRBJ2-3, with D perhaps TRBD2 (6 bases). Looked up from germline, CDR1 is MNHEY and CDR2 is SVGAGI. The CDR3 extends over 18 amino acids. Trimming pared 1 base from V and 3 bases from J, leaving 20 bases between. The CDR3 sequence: CASSYFAIEGGKTDTQYF. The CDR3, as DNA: TGTGCCAGCAGTTACTTCGCAATTGAGGGAGGAAAAACAGATACGCAGTATTTT.

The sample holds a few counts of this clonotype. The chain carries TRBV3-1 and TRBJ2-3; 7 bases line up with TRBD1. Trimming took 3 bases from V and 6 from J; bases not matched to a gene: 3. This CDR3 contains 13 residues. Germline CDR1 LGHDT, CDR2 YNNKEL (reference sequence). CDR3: CASSQIQGDTQYF. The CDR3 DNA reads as TGTGCCAGCAGCCAGATACAGGGGGATACGCAGTATTTT.

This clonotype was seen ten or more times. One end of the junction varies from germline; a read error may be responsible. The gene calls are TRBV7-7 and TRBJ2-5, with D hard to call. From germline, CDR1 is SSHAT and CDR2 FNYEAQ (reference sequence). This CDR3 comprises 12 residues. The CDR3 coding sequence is TGTGCTAGCAGCCCCAGTTCAGAGACCCAGTACTTC. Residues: CASSPSSETQYF.

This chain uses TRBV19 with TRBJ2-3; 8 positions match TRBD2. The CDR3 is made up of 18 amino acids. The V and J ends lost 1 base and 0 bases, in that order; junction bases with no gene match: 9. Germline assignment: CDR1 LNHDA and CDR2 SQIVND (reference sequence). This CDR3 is CASSIGRVAGTSTDTQYF. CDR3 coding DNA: TGTGCCAGTAGTATAGGCAGGGTAGCGGGGACTAGCACAGATACGCAGTATTTT.

The CDR3 sequence: CAISESGGAGQPQHF. Written as DNA, the CDR3 is TGTGCCATCAGTGAGTCAGGTGGGGCAGGTCAGCCCCAGCATTTT. The V call is TRBV10-3, the J call TRBJ1-5, with D possibly being TRBD1 (5 bases). CDR1 ENHRY and CDR2 SYGVKD come from the germline V gene. V was pared by 0 bases and J by 6 bases, with 12 bases between. CDR3 size: 15 residues.

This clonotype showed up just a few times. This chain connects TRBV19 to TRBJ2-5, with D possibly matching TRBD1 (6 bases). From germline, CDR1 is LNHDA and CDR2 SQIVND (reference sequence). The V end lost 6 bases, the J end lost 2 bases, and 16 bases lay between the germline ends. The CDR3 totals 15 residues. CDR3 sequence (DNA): TGTGCCAGTAGCACCCGGGACACAGCACAAGAGACCCAGTACTTC. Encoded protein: CASSTRDTAQETQYF.

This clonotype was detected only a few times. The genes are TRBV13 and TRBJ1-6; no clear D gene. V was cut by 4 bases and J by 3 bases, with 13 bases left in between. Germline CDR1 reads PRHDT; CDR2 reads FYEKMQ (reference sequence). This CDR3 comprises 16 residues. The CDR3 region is CASSSSQQSYNSPLHF. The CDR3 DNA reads TGTGCCAGCAGCTCATCCCAACAAAGCTATAATTCACCCCTCCACTTT.